This TCR beta chain was profiled in a study of human T cells and chemical hapten exposure. Stated time point: patch test 2, 6 weeks after DPC sensitization. The treatment was: therapeutic diphenylcyclopropenone sensitization with weekly scalp DPC. V lost 5 bases, J lost 3 bases, and 10 bases lay in between. The CDR3 is 13 residues long. Germline CDR1 reads SGHAT; CDR2 reads FQNNGV. In TCRdb, the RACE reads were re-called with MiXCR into one record per CDR3 protein. The data hold approximately 96,000 distinct CDR3 sequences, with approximately 9.3% observed a single time. The chain has TRBV11-2 and TRBJ1-1, with D perhaps TRBD1 (6 bases). This sequence originates from a woman aged 40-49 years with alopecia areata. Some clones in this sample may be carry-over from other donors' samples. The sequenced sample was whole blood, obtained in connection with sensitization to the hapten diphenylcyclopropenone (DPC). CDR3 nucleotide sequence: TGTGCCAGCAGCACAGACAGGTACACTGAAGCTTTCTTT. This sequence encodes CASSTDRYTEAFF. Full variable domain (rest looked up from reference TRBV11-2 and TRBJ1-1): EAGVAQSPRYKIIEKRQSVAFWCNPISGHATLYWYQQILGQGPKLLIQFQNNGVVDDSQLPKDRFSAERLKGVDSTLKIQPAKLEDSAVYLCASSTDRYTEAFFGQGTRLTVV.